Listed below are T cell receptor beta chains from one sample, sequenced in a study of blood T cells in healthy people across ages. MiXCR, run by TCRdb on the 5' RACE reads, gives a single entry per CDR3 protein. The sample lists about a million distinct CDR3 sequences, 30% to 40% occurring once. Source material: blood. Receptors were obtained from a man between 18 and 35 years old in good health. CDR3s include the opening cysteine and the closing phenylalanine or tryptophan. A D gene is named only where the DNA matches it firmly. A clone size is listed for some rows: how often the clone was seen (once, few, many), or a class if it is expanded.

>NA|NA|TRBJ2-7|TRBV7-2
CASSLILGEDRISYEQYF
TGTGCCAGCAGCTTAATATTGGGGGAGGACAGGATATCTTACGAGCAGTACTTC
>few|TRBD1|TRBJ1-1|TRBV10-3
CAIRDRANTEAFF
TGTGCCATCAGAGACAGGGCGAACACTGAAGCTTTCTTT
>NA|TRBD1|TRBJ1-5|TRBV4-1
CASSARQGSPTQPQHF
TGCGCCAGCAGCGCCCGACAGGGGTCCCCAACTCAGCCCCAGCATTTT
>NA|NA|TRBJ1-3|TRBV7-2
CASSWNWRGNTIYF
TGTGCCAGCAGCTGGAACTGGAGAGGAAACACCATATATTTT
>few|NA|TRBJ2-3|TRBV10-3
CAILLGGTDTQYF
TGTGCCATCCTACTGGGTGGCACAGATACGCAGTATTTT
>NA|NA|TRBJ2-1|TRBV29-1
CSVFWGTRIGEQFF
TGCAGCGTTTTTTGGGGAACCCGGATAGGTGAGCAGTTCTTC
>few|TRBD1|TRBJ2-1|TRBV4-3
CASSQAATGDINEQFF
TGCGCCAGCAGCCAAGCAGCGACAGGGGATATCAATGAGCAGTTCTTC
>NA|TRBD1|TRBJ2-3|TRBV6-2/TRBV6-3
CASAYDTGGQSSLSTDTQYF
TGTGCCAGCGCCTATGATACAGGGGGACAGTCGTCGTTAAGCACAGATACGCAGTATTTT
>few|TRBD2|TRBJ2-4|TRBV6-2/TRBV6-3
CAIGTSGAKNIQYF
TGTGCCATCGGGACTAGCGGAGCCAAAAACATTCAGTACTTC
>NA|NA|TRBJ2-1|TRBV27
CAGSLSRAQDNEQFF
TGTGCCGGCAGTTTAAGTCGGGCACAGGACAATGAGCAGTTCTTC
>NA|TRBD2|TRBJ2-3|TRBV12-3/TRBV12-4
CASRRLAGTTDTQYF
TGTGCCAGCAGACGACTAGCGGGGACCACAGATACGCAGTATTTT
>NA|NA|TRBJ1-1|TRBV2
CASSGRTSSNAEAFF
TGTGCCAGCAGTGGGCGGACCAGCTCGAATGCTGAAGCTTTCTTT
>many|NA|TRBJ2-5|TRBV5-1
CASSPDIQETQYF
TGCGCCAGCAGCCCTGATATCCAAGAGACCCAGTACTTC
>few|NA|TRBJ1-2|TRBV9
CASSVDGRFDRDGYTF
TGTGCCAGCAGCGTAGATGGGCGGTTTGATCGGGATGGCTACACCTTC
>NA|TRBD1|TRBJ2-7|TRBV27
CASSPGTGGEPYEQYF
TGTGCCAGCAGTCCTGGGACAGGGGGTGAGCCCTACGAGCAGTACTTC
>NA|TRBD2|TRBJ2-7|TRBV20-1
CSASERGGGNEQYF
TGCAGTGCTAGTGAGCGGGGGGGCGGAAATGAGCAGTACTTC
>few|TRBD1|TRBJ1-1|TRBV27
CASSSDRSANTEAFF
TGTGCCAGCAGTTCGGACAGGTCGGCGAACACTGAAGCTTTCTTT
>once|TRBD1|TRBJ1-4|TRBV7-9
CASSPGTGEREKLFF
TGTGCCAGCAGCCCGGGGACAGGGGAGAGGGAAAAACTGTTTTTT
>NA|TRBD2|TRBJ2-1|TRBV12-3/TRBV12-4
CASTGSAGVNEQFF
TGTGCCAGCACAGGATCAGCGGGGGTGAATGAGCAGTTCTTC
>NA|NA|TRBJ2-1|TRBV14
CASSQERGAYYNEQFF
TGTGCCAGCAGCCAAGAACGGGGGGCCTATTACAATGAGCAGTTCTTC
>few|NA|TRBJ2-1|TRBV27
CASSLSRITYNEQFF
TGTGCCAGCAGTTTAAGCAGAATTACCTACAATGAGCAGTTCTTC
>NA|TRBD1|TRBJ1-1|TRBV20-1
CSARAGGGGIEAFF
TGCAGTGCTAGAGCAGGAGGGGGCGGGATTGAAGCTTTCTTT
>NA|NA|TRBJ1-2|TRBV4-1
CASSQDMSNYGYTF
TGCGCCAGCAGCCAAGATATGTCTAACTATGGCTACACCTTC
>NA|TRBD1|TRBJ2-4|TRBV5-1
CASSNRDRGGENIQYF
TGCGCCAGCAGCAACCGGGACAGGGGAGGGGAAAACATTCAGTACTTC
>NA|NA|TRBJ1-5|TRBV12-3/TRBV12-4
CASSWVQGRGWPQHF
TGTGCCAGCAGTTGGGTTCAGGGGAGAGGGTGGCCCCAGCATTTT
>NA|TRBD1|TRBJ2-3|TRBV29-1
CSVAGTGVTTETQYF
TGCAGCGTTGCCGGGACAGGGGTCACGACAGAGACGCAGTATTTT
>once|NA|TRBJ1-4|TRBV7-7
CASSPSGDPNEKLFF
TGTGCCAGCAGCCCTAGTGGGGATCCTAATGAAAAACTGTTTTTT
>NA|NA|TRBJ2-1|TRBV20-1
CSARGAGRYNEQFF
TGCAGTGCTAGGGGTGCGGGAAGATACAATGAGCAGTTCTTC
>many|TRBD1|TRBJ1-1|TRBV7-9
CASSLGQRNTEAFF
TGTGCCAGCAGCCTGGGACAGCGGAACACTGAAGCTTTCTTT
>NA|NA|TRBJ1-1|TRBV27
CASSTATNTEAFF
TGTGCCAGCAGTACCGCTACGAACACTGAAGCTTTCTTT
>NA|NA|TRBJ2-5|TRBV7-9
CASSRLTDFQETQYF
TGTGCCAGCAGCCGTCTGACGGACTTCCAAGAGACCCAGTACTTC
>NA|NA|TRBJ2-1|TRBV4-1
CASSQEGHPNNEQFF
TGCGCCAGCAGCCAAGAGGGACACCCGAACAATGAGCAGTTCTTC
>NA|TRBD1|TRBJ1-1|TRBV20-1
CSARGQGFGVTEAFF
TGCAGTGCTAGAGGACAGGGGTTCGGGGTGACTGAAGCTTTCTTT
>once|TRBD2|TRBJ2-7|TRBV9
CASSVTGTSAYNEQYF
TGTGCCAGCAGCGTAACCGGGACTAGCGCCTACAATGAGCAGTACTTC
>NA|NA|TRBJ1-1|TRBV6-2/TRBV6-3
CASRDNKDTEAFF
TGTGCCAGCAGAGACAACAAGGACACTGAAGCTTTCTTT
>few|NA|TRBJ2-7|TRBV11-2
CASSLVTAPSYEQYF
TGTGCCAGCAGCTTAGTGACGGCTCCCTCCTACGAGCAGTACTTC
>NA|TRBD1|TRBJ2-3|TRBV10-3
CATKTGELTDTQYF
TGTGCCACCAAGACAGGGGAACTCACAGATACGCAGTATTTT
>NA|NA|TRBJ2-5|TRBV24-1
CATSGGVGVQETQYF
TGTGCCACCAGTGGTGGGGTGGGGGTCCAAGAGACCCAGTACTTC
>NA|NA|TRBJ1-2|TRBV20-1
CRTQAAVASGYTF
TGCAGGACCCAGGCAGCAGTGGCTTCCGGCTACACCTTC
>NA|NA|TRBJ1-2|TRBV4-2
CASNQDTRRSNYGYTF
TGTGCCAGCAACCAAGATACCCGGCGTTCTAACTATGGCTACACCTTC
>many|NA|TRBJ2-1|TRBV7-2
CASSFNNEQFF
TGTGCCAGCAGCTTCAACAATGAGCAGTTCTTC
>NA|NA|TRBJ2-1|TRBV20-1
CSAPHDWAFDNEQFF
TGCAGTGCTCCCCATGACTGGGCCTTCGACAATGAGCAGTTCTTC
>NA|TRBD1|TRBJ2-2|TRBV27
CASSTGQHTGELFF
TGTGCCAGCAGTACGGGACAGCACACCGGGGAGCTGTTTTTT
>few|NA|TRBJ2-7|TRBV18
CASSPGPGRVNEQYF
TGTGCCAGCTCACCAGGCCCGGGCAGGGTAAACGAGCAGTACTTC
>NA|NA|TRBJ1-5|TRBV28
CASSGTDWEIKPQHF
TGTGCCAGCAGCGGGACCGACTGGGAGATCAAGCCCCAGCATTTT